This TCR beta chain was sequenced in a study of blood T cell repertoires in COVID-19. Adults between about 18 and 89 years of age took part from 24 US areas. This CDR3 is built from 14 residues. Germline CDR1 and CDR2: MNHEY and SVGEGT. V was clipped by 0 bases and J by 8 bases, with 11 bases between them. Original processing methods: Scientists estimated how many nucleated cells there were by amplifying reference gene primers. Generated by immunoSEQ multiplex PCR, the TCRdb table keeps only in-frame clones and is missing some. Clone size and V and J calls were adopted from that table, with D and trimming inferred from the DNA. The table lists over 200,000 clones, just over 85% of them singletons, with roughly 15% in the top ten.

J is TRBJ2-4 and V is TRBV6-2 or TRBV6-3; D unresolved. Sequenced: PBMCs or T cells enriched from blood (not recorded which). The clonotype was recovered from a young man who had recovered from COVID-19. The CDR3 DNA is TGTGCCAGCAGTTACTCTTGGGTCCAGGACATTCAGTACTTC. Translation: CASSYSWVQDIQYF.